Sequencing of this T cell receptor (beta chain) was carried out in a study of shared clonotypes between healthy human individuals. Study context: For every donor, three CD4 naive, three CD4 memory, two CD8 naive and one CD8 memory plates were used.

Turning to this clone: No antigen is known for it.

Sequenced by immunoSEQ multiplex PCR; TCRdb stores in-frame clones only, minus some. The top ten hold around 0.14% of the sample, which has 2,500,000 or so clones, approximately 94% seen once. V shed 3 bases and J shed 4 bases, with 9 bases lying between them. The CDR3 has 14 amino acids. The germline V gene has CDR1 SGHAT and CDR2 FQNNGV. Overall study findings and caveats: Among non-shared clonotypes, generation probabilities were lower than among those shared by all four donors. Sequencing depth was a factor that was expected to affect clonotype sharing among donors. Some naive CD4 clonotypes, around 5%, turned up in common across several donors.

The sequencing sample was made of naive CD4+ T cells sorted from blood. Subset given: CD45RA+ positively selected. This receptor was obtained from a young man in good health. The V call is TRBV11-2, the J call TRBJ2-2; D not resolved. In nucleotides, the CDR3 is TGTGCCAGCAGCTTTACTCAGAGCACCGGGGAGCTGTTTTTT. Translation gives CASSFTQSTGELFF.